Following are 18 T cell receptor beta chains from one sample sequenced in a study of technical replicates of blood from four donors (TCRdb year 2017). Library generation was performed with the immunoSEQ multiplex PCR assay. TCRdb took this table from immuneACCESS and kept in-frame rearrangements with V and J called. Such tables lack part of the clones; where checked against another copy, unresolved V genes explain under half of the gap, and the rest is unexplained. The sample table contains around 72,000 clones; only one count was recorded for approximately 98% of them. 0.2% to 0.25% of the sample is taken by the ten largest. The sample comprised T cells isolated from PBMCs. The receptors stem from a human donor in good health.

The chain has TRBV20-1 and TRBJ1-2, with D possibly matching TRBD1 (6 bases). The ends were cut back, 6 bases at V and 8 bases at J, with 10 bases in the middle. Looked up from germline, CDR1 is DFQATT and CDR2 is SNEGSKA (reference sequence). This CDR3 spans 10 amino acids. CDR3 in DNA: TGCAGTGCCACAGGGTACGGCTACACCTTC. Residues: CSATGYGYTF.

The chain carries TRBV4-1 and TRBJ2-2, with D perhaps TRBD1 (5 bases). Per the germline V gene, CDR1 is MGHRA and CDR2 is YSYEKL. This CDR3 has 13 residues. The V gene lost 5 bases and the J gene lost 5 bases, with 9 bases spanning the gap. CDR3 region: CASSDRRTGELFF. As DNA, the CDR3 is TGCGCCAGCAGCGACAGAAGGACCGGGGAGCTGTTTTTT.

This chain links TRBV28 with TRBJ2-7; a possible D gene is TRBD1 (5 bases). Trimming took off 4 bases at V and 0 bases at J, with 13 bases between the two ends. Germline CDR1 is MDHEN and CDR2 is SYDVKM. The CDR3 runs 15 residues. DNA for the CDR3: TGTGCCAGCAGTTCCGGACACTGGAGCTCCTACGAGCAGTACTTC. Protein product: CASSSGHWSSYEQYF.

The chain carries TRBV11-3 and TRBJ2-7; a weak D match, TRBD1 (5 bases). This CDR3 has 12 residues. The V gene's germline CDR1 is SGHNT and CDR2 YENEEA. V lost 2 bases, J lost 6 bases, and 8 bases lay in between. This CDR3 reads CASSLTRAEQYF. The CDR3 nucleotides read TGTGCCAGCAGCTTAACCAGGGCCGAGCAGTACTTC.

The CDR3 DNA reads TGCGCCAGCGCGGAGGGTTACAGTAGCAATCAGCCCCAGCATTTT. Amino acids: CASAEGYSSNQPQHF. J is TRBJ1-5 and V is TRBV5-1; no clear D gene. Per the germline V gene, CDR1 is SGHRS and CDR2 is YFSETQ. This CDR3 spans 15 amino acids. Trimming removed 7 bases at V and 0 bases at J, with 14 bases between.

The J gene is TRBJ2-1, the V gene TRBV5-6, with 11 nucleotides matching TRBD2. CDR1 is SGHDT and CDR2 is YYEEEE in the germline V gene. This CDR3 contains 15 residues. Unmatched junction bases numbered 3, after V lost 4 bases and J lost 3 bases. The DNA for the CDR3 is TGTGCCAGCAGCGCCGGGACTAGCGGCTACAATGAGCAGTTCTTC. This codes for CASSAGTSGYNEQFF.

The genes are TRBV13 and TRBJ1-2, with D possibly being TRBD1 (6 bases). Looked up from germline, CDR1 is PRHDT and CDR2 is FYEKMQ (reference sequence). The V and J ends lost 6 bases and 6 bases respectively, with 20 bases between them. This CDR3 is built from 15 residues. This CDR3 is CASSYVRTARDGYTF. The CDR3 bases are TGTGCCAGCAGTTACGTCAGGACAGCTCGCGATGGCTACACCTTC.

The chain uses TRBV18 and TRBJ1-4; possible D gene TRBD1, 6 bases. V dropped 6 bases and J dropped 7 bases, with 18 bases sitting between them. The CDR3 is 15 residues long. Germline V gene data show CDR1 as KGHSH and CDR2 as LQKENI. The CDR3 DNA follows: TGTGCCAGCTCGGGGAGGGACACTTCTTTTGAAAAACTGTTTTTT. Its protein product is CASSGRDTSFEKLFF.

This rearrangement joins TRBV14 to TRBJ2-1, with 9 bases that match TRBD1. J gave up 7 bases and V 0 bases, and 7 bases lay outside the gene matches. This CDR3 spans 16 amino acids. Germline-derived CDR1 and CDR2 are SGHDN and FVKESK. CDR3: CASSQEIGTGINEQFF. The DNA for the CDR3 is TGTGCCAGCAGCCAAGAGATCGGGACAGGGATTAATGAGCAGTTCTTC.

The chain uses TRBV9 and TRBJ1-1; D perhaps matches TRBD1 (6 bases). The ends were cut back, 0 bases at V and 11 bases at J, with 14 bases in the middle. The CDR3 covers 13 residues. Germline V lookup: CDR1 SGDLS, CDR2 YYNGEE. The CDR3 loop reads CASSVETGSRAFF. DNA of the CDR3: TGTGCCAGCAGCGTAGAAACAGGGTCTCGGGCTTTCTTT.

The chain employs TRBV29-1 and TRBJ1-2, with unresolved D. The CDR3 has 15 amino acids. The germline CDR1 and CDR2 sequences are SQVTM and ANQGSEA. Trimming cost V 8 bases and J 4 bases, with 23 bases left between them. This CDR3 is CSPLVARGYPYGYTF. As DNA, the CDR3 is TGCAGCCCCCTCGTAGCCCGAGGGTACCCCTATGGCTACACCTTC.

Regarding this clone: Distinct nucleotide sequences in the sample also encode this CDR3. This chain uses TRBV19 with TRBJ2-7; 7 bases line up with TRBD1. The CDR3 sequence is 13 residues long. Germline V lookup: CDR1 LNHDA, CDR2 SQIVND (reference sequence). The V gene end was trimmed by 4 bases and the J gene end by 1 base; junction bases not matched to a gene: 1. The CDR3 DNA reads as TGTGCCAGTAGTAGACAGGGTTCCTACGAGCAGTACTTC. This codes for CASSRQGSYEQYF.

This chain connects TRBV10-2 to TRBJ2-5; 7 nucleotides line up with TRBD1. With 6 bases clipped from V and 3 bases from J, the junction kept 1 base outside the gene matches. Germline V gene data show CDR1 as WSHSY and CDR2 as SAAADI. The CDR3 consists of 12 residues. The DNA for the CDR3 is TGCGCCAGCAGACAGGGGAAAGAGACCCAGTACTTC. Protein: CASRQGKETQYF.

To note about this clone: At one of its ends the junction is not consistent with the germline gene, which may arise from a read error. V is TRBV7-7 and J is TRBJ2-7; D perhaps matches TRBD1 (6 bases). The CDR3 consists of 13 residues. Germline V gene lookup returns CDR1 SSHAT and CDR2 FNYEAQ (reference sequence). The CDR3 region is CASSRLQGYEQYF. As DNA, the CDR3 is TGTGCTAGCAGCCGCCTACAGGGTTACGAGCAGTACTTC.

The chain has TRBV6-1 and TRBJ1-2; possibly TRBD1 for D (5 bases). Germline V CDR1 and CDR2: MNHNS, SASEGT. V was trimmed by 2 bases and J by 8 bases, leaving 12 bases between them. This CDR3 is built from 13 residues. CDR3 coding DNA: TGTGCCAGCAGTGAACTCAGGGCGACGGGCTACACCTTC. Translating gives CASSELRATGYTF.

This sequence joins TRBV28 and TRBJ1-4; 10 bases line up with TRBD1. Losses at the gene ends were 3 bases for V and 7 bases for J; bases not matched to a gene: 8. Germline V CDR1 and CDR2: MDHEN, SYDVKM. This CDR3 region has 16 residues. CDR3 region: CASSFEGQGLGEKLFF. The CDR3 DNA reads as TGTGCCAGCAGTTTTGAGGGACAGGGGCTCGGTGAAAAACTGTTTTTT.

The rearrangement uses TRBV4-1 and TRBJ2-3, with 10 positions matching TRBD2. CDR3 size: 17 residues. V was clipped by 5 bases and J by 5 bases; unmatched bases: 13. The germline CDR1 and CDR2 sequences are MGHRA and YSYEKL. This chain's CDR3 is CASSGLNIAGGGDTQYF. The CDR3 DNA reads TGCGCCAGCAGCGGATTGAATATAGCGGGAGGCGGAGATACGCAGTATTTT.

This CDR3 is CASSATGDILTEAFF. CDR3 DNA: TGTGCCAGCAGCGCCACCGGGGACATTCTTACTGAAGCTTTCTTT. This chain uses TRBV9 with TRBJ1-1; possible D gene TRBD1, 6 bases. Per germline, CDR1 SGDLS and CDR2 YYNGEE. V gave up 3 bases and J gave up 5 bases, with 17 bases separating them. The CDR3 is made up of 15 amino acids.